Listed below are T cell receptor beta chains from one sample, sequenced in a study of patients and donors after allogeneic stem cell transplantation. TCRdb called the RT-PCR reads again in MiXCR, with one record for every CDR3 protein. The table includes about 200,000 distinct CDR3 sequences, roughly 38% detected once. Input material: blood, either unsorted or a sorted T cell fraction (not recorded which). All receptors come from a human donor who was either an allogeneic HSCT recipient or a stem cell or donor lymphocyte infusion donor (not recorded which). It is not recorded whose cells these are; they may come from a transplant donor. The CDR3 runs from the conserved cysteine through the conserved F or W. The D gene is left open where the match is weak. A row's size may be missing; if present it is once, few, many or a size class.

J: TRBJ2-7
V: TRBV5-1
size: few
D: TRBD1
CDR3: CASSTPGQAPYEQYF
DNA: TGCGCCAGCAGCACCCCGGGACAGGCCCCCTACGAGCAGTACTTC

J: TRBJ1-2
V: TRBV5-1
size: few
D: NA
CDR3: CASSAESGVSGYTF
DNA: TGCGCCAGCAGCGCGGAATCCGGCGTCTCTGGCTACACCTTC

J: TRBJ2-5
V: TRBV12-3/TRBV12-4
size: once
D: TRBD2
CDR3: CASSQTRSGVQETQYF
DNA: TGTGCCAGCAGTCAAACGAGGAGCGGGGTACAAGAGACCCAGTACTTC

J: TRBJ1-1
V: TRBV5-1
size: NA
D: NA
CDR3: CASSVRGTSTEAFF
DNA: TGCGCCAGCAGCGTCAGGGGTACGAGCACTGAAGCTTTCTTT

J: TRBJ1-1
V: TRBV12-3/TRBV12-4
size: few
D: TRBD1
CDR3: CASRRTGTANTEAFF
DNA: TGTGCCAGCAGACGAACCGGGACAGCTAACACTGAAGCTTTCTTT

J: TRBJ1-2
V: TRBV18
size: NA
D: NA
CDR3: CASSSGQSYGYTF
DNA: TGTGCCAGCTCATCCGGCCAAAGCTATGGCTACACCTTC

J: TRBJ2-1
V: TRBV13
size: NA
D: TRBD1
CDR3: CASSTPDRVSYNEQFF
DNA: TGTGCCAGCAGCACCCCGGACAGGGTCTCCTACAATGAGCAGTTCTTC

J: TRBJ2-5
V: TRBV5-1
size: NA
D: TRBD2
CDR3: CASSLAGTSGETQYF
DNA: TGCGCCAGCAGCTTGGCAGGGACTAGCGGAGAGACCCAGTACTTC

J: TRBJ1-6
V: TRBV5-5
size: NA
D: TRBD1
CDR3: CASSPVPTGSDSPLHF
DNA: TGTGCCAGCAGCCCGGTACCGACAGGGTCCGACTCACCCCTCCACTTT

J: TRBJ2-2
V: TRBV6-2/TRBV6-3
size: NA
D: TRBD1
CDR3: CASSPGDRNTGELFF
DNA: TGTGCCAGCAGTCCCGGGGACAGGAACACCGGGGAGCTGTTTTTT

J: TRBJ2-2
V: TRBV9
size: once
D: NA
CDR3: CASSVAANTGELFF
DNA: TGTGCCAGCAGCGTAGCGGCGAACACCGGGGAGCTGTTTTTT

J: TRBJ2-1
V: TRBV20-1
size: once
D: TRBD2
CDR3: CSAILAETYNEQFF
DNA: TGCAGTGCCATACTAGCGGAAACGTACAATGAGCAGTTCTTC

J: TRBJ2-1
V: TRBV7-9
size: NA
D: NA
CDR3: CASSASPFNEQFF
DNA: TGTGCCAGCAGCGCTAGCCCGTTCAATGAGCAGTTCTTC

J: TRBJ1-5
V: TRBV28
size: NA
D: NA
CDR3: CASSDRGKKQHF
DNA: TGTGCCAGCAGCGACCGGGGCAAGAAACAGCATTTT

J: TRBJ2-1
V: TRBV29-1
size: NA
D: NA
CDR3: CSVDRSRDGEQFF
DNA: TGCAGCGTTGACCGCTCTAGGGATGGTGAGCAGTTCTTC

J: TRBJ1-5
V: TRBV20-1
size: NA
D: TRBD1
CDR3: CSASKQGGKDQPQHF
DNA: TGCAGTGCTAGTAAACAGGGGGGAAAGGATCAGCCCCAGCATTTT

J: TRBJ2-5
V: TRBV12-3/TRBV12-4
size: NA
D: NA
CDR3: CASSRTRAGETQYF
DNA: TGTGCCAGCAGCCGTACCCGGGCGGGAGAGACCCAGTACTTC

J: TRBJ1-3
V: TRBV12-3/TRBV12-4
size: few
D: TRBD1
CDR3: CASRQGAGNTIYF
DNA: TGTGCCAGCAGGCAGGGGGCTGGAAACACCATATATTTT

J: TRBJ1-3
V: TRBV20-1
size: NA
D: TRBD1
CDR3: CSARDGTAGNTIYF
DNA: TGCAGTGCTAGAGATGGGACAGCGGGAAACACCATATATTTT

J: TRBJ1-2
V: TRBV12-3/TRBV12-4
size: NA
D: NA
CDR3: CASTHSGNYGYTF
DNA: TGTGCCAGCACCCATTCAGGAAACTATGGCTACACCTTC

J: TRBJ1-2
V: TRBV9
size: NA
D: NA
CDR3: CASSVQQGYGYTF
DNA: TGTGCCAGCAGCGTCCAGCAGGGATATGGCTACACCTTC

J: TRBJ2-1
V: TRBV4-2
size: few
D: TRBD2
CDR3: CASSAKAGGPRMDEQFF
DNA: TGTGCCAGCAGCGCCAAAGCGGGGGGGCCGAGAATGGATGAGCAGTTCTTC

J: TRBJ2-7
V: TRBV18
size: NA
D: NA
CDR3: CASSPQSDRRTEQYF
DNA: TGTGCCAGCTCACCCCAATCGGACCGGAGGACCGAGCAGTACTTC

J: TRBJ1-4
V: TRBV15
size: few
D: NA
CDR3: CATSVGAGATNEKLFF
DNA: TGTGCCACCTCCGTCGGGGCAGGGGCAACTAATGAAAAACTGTTTTTT

J: TRBJ1-2
V: TRBV29-1
size: few
D: TRBD1
CDR3: CSVRQGENYGYTF
DNA: TGCAGCGTTCGACAGGGTGAAAACTATGGCTACACCTTC

J: TRBJ2-2
V: TRBV29-1
size: few
D: NA
CDR3: CSVEGLGGGGELFF
DNA: TGCAGCGTTGAAGGACTAGGAGGAGGCGGGGAGCTGTTTTTT

J: TRBJ1-1
V: TRBV6-1
size: NA
D: NA
CDR3: CASSVWGRDTEAFF
DNA: TGTGCCAGCAGTGTTTGGGGCCGGGACACTGAAGCTTTCTTT

J: TRBJ2-1
V: TRBV5-6
size: NA
D: TRBD2
CDR3: CASSLLSSGGLNNEQFF
DNA: TGTGCCAGCAGTTTATTAAGTAGCGGGGGGCTAAACAATGAGCAGTTCTTC

J: TRBJ1-4
V: TRBV29-1
size: NA
D: TRBD1
CDR3: CSVHPGGRSEKLFF
DNA: TGCAGCGTTCACCCAGGGGGGAGGAGTGAAAAACTGTTTTTT

J: TRBJ1-6
V: TRBV7-9
size: once
D: TRBD1
CDR3: CPSSLSGQDNSPLHF
DNA: TGTCCCAGCAGCTTATCCGGACAGGATAATTCACCCCTCCACTTT

J: TRBJ1-5
V: TRBV20-1
size: few
D: NA
CDR3: CSARDHTRGGQPQHF
DNA: TGCAGTGCTAGAGATCATACCAGGGGCGGCCAGCCCCAGCATTTT

J: TRBJ1-1
V: TRBV7-9
size: few
D: NA
CDR3: CASSQEGGTEAFF
DNA: TGTGCCAGCAGCCAGGAGGGGGGCACTGAAGCTTTCTTT

J: TRBJ2-5
V: TRBV29-1
size: NA
D: TRBD1
CDR3: CSVEALARDREETQYF
DNA: TGCAGCGTTGAAGCCCTAGCCCGAGACAGGGAAGAGACCCAGTACTTC

J: TRBJ1-5
V: TRBV27
size: few
D: NA
CDR3: CASARGGGQPQHF
DNA: TGTGCCAGCGCAAGGGGGGGAGGGCAGCCCCAGCATTTT

J: TRBJ1-6
V: TRBV15
size: NA
D: TRBD1
CDR3: CATSRTPVQGKNSPLHF
DNA: TGTGCCACCAGCAGAACCCCTGTACAGGGGAAGAATTCACCCCTCCACTTT

J: TRBJ2-7
V: TRBV29-1
size: NA
D: NA
CDR3: CSVIPGEGYEQYF
DNA: TGCAGCGTAATACCTGGAGAAGGTTACGAGCAGTACTTC

J: TRBJ2-4
V: TRBV28
size: NA
D: NA
CDR3: CASSLVNWEGNIQYF
DNA: TGTGCCAGCAGTTTGGTAAATTGGGAAGGAAACATTCAGTACTTC

J: TRBJ2-2
V: TRBV7-2
size: NA
D: NA
CDR3: CASSLSRDRELFF
DNA: TGTGCCAGCAGCTTAAGTAGGGACAGGGAGCTGTTTTTT

J: TRBJ1-1
V: TRBV29-1
size: NA
D: NA
CDR3: CSVEAGAKTEAFF
DNA: TGCAGCGTTGAGGCGGGGGCTAAAACTGAAGCTTTCTTT

J: TRBJ1-1
V: TRBV28
size: NA
D: TRBD1
CDR3: CASKRNRGNTEAFF
DNA: TGTGCCAGCAAGCGGAACAGGGGAAACACTGAAGCTTTCTTT

J: TRBJ2-1
V: TRBV29-1
size: NA
D: TRBD2
CDR3: CSVEGLAENEQFF
DNA: TGCAGCGTTGAGGGACTAGCTGAGAATGAGCAGTTCTTC

J: TRBJ1-1
V: TRBV5-5
size: NA
D: TRBD1
CDR3: CASSFAGGGTEAFF
DNA: TGTGCCAGCAGCTTTGCAGGGGGCGGGACTGAAGCTTTCTTT

J: TRBJ2-5
V: TRBV6-1
size: NA
D: NA
CDR3: CASSKQETQYF
DNA: TGTGCCAGCAGTAAACAAGAGACCCAGTACTTC

J: TRBJ2-1
V: TRBV7-3
size: few
D: TRBD1
CDR3: CASSPGTGINNEQFF
DNA: TGTGCCAGCAGCCCCGGGACAGGGATAAACAATGAGCAGTTCTTC

J: TRBJ1-2
V: TRBV4-3
size: NA
D: NA
CDR3: CASSQGGPVGYGYTF
DNA: TGCGCCAGCAGCCAAGGGGGCCCAGTGGGCTATGGCTACACCTTC

J: TRBJ2-1
V: TRBV3-1
size: NA
D: TRBD2
CDR3: CASSQDWGLADIEQFF
DNA: TGTGCCAGCAGCCAAGATTGGGGACTAGCCGACATAGAGCAGTTCTTC

J: TRBJ2-1
V: TRBV5-1
size: NA
D: NA
CDR3: CASSPARVSYNEQFF
DNA: TGCGCCAGCAGCCCCGCCAGGGTCTCCTACAATGAGCAGTTCTTC

J: TRBJ1-6
V: TRBV4-3
size: NA
D: TRBD1
CDR3: CASSQGRGQRNSPLHF
DNA: TGCGCCAGCAGCCAAGGTAGGGGACAGAGAAATTCACCCCTCCACTTT

J: TRBJ1-4
V: TRBV5-1
size: NA
D: NA
CDR3: CASSLTATTNEKLFF
DNA: TGCGCCAGCAGCTTGACAGCTACAACTAATGAAAAACTGTTTTTT

J: TRBJ1-2
V: TRBV10-3
size: NA
D: NA
CDR3: CAIKKQGQGYTF
DNA: TGTGCCATCAAAAAACAGGGCCAGGGCTACACCTTC

J: TRBJ2-7
V: TRBV29-1
size: few
D: TRBD1
CDR3: CSVEDPGQDLSYEQYF
DNA: TGCAGCGTTGAAGATCCCGGACAGGACCTTTCCTACGAGCAGTACTTC

J: TRBJ2-3
V: TRBV7-2
size: NA
D: TRBD2
CDR3: CASSLGLAGGSMGTDTQYF
DNA: TGTGCCAGCAGCTTAGGGCTAGCGGGGGGGTCAATGGGCACAGATACGCAGTATTTT

J: TRBJ2-5
V: TRBV15
size: NA
D: TRBD2
CDR3: CATSRDKRGQETQYF
DNA: TGTGCCACCAGCAGAGATAAGCGGGGACAAGAGACCCAGTACTTC

J: TRBJ1-2
V: TRBV7-2
size: once
D: NA
CDR3: CASSSPLAGEVDTF
DNA: TGTGCCAGCAGCTCACCGTTAGCGGGTGAAGTCGACACCTTC

J: TRBJ1-2
V: TRBV6-2/TRBV6-3
size: many
D: TRBD1
CDR3: CASSYGTVYGYTF
DNA: TGTGCCAGCAGTTACGGGACAGTTTATGGCTACACCTTC

J: TRBJ1-2
V: TRBV28
size: few
D: TRBD1
CDR3: CASRTLDRGSTNYGYTF
DNA: TGTGCCAGCAGAACTCTGGACAGGGGGAGCACTAACTATGGCTACACCTTC

J: TRBJ1-6
V: TRBV7-9
size: NA
D: NA
CDR3: CASSLGSGAPNSPLHF
DNA: TGTGCCAGCAGCTTAGGGTCAGGGGCCCCTAATTCACCCCTCCACTTT

J: TRBJ1-2
V: TRBV12-3/TRBV12-4
size: NA
D: TRBD1
CDR3: CASSRRTGPYGYTF
DNA: TGTGCCAGCAGCCGGAGGACAGGGCCTTATGGCTACACCTTC

J: TRBJ2-5
V: TRBV29-1
size: NA
D: NA
CDR3: CSVVRETQYF
DNA: TGCAGCGTTGTTCGGGAGACCCAGTACTTC